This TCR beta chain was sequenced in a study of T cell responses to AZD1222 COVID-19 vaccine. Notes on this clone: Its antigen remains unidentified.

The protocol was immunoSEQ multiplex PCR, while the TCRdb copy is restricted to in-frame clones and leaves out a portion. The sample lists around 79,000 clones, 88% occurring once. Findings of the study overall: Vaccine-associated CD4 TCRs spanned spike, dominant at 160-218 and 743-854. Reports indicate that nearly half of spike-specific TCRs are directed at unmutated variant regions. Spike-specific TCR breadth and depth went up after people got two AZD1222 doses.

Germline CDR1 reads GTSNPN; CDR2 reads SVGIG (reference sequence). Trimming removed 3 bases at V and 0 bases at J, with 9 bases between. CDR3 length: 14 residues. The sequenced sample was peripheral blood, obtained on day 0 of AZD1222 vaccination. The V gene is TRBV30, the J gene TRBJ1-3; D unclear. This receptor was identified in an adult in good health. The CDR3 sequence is CAWSGWGSGNTIYF. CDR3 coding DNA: TGTGCCTGGAGCGGCTGGGGCTCTGGAAACACCATATATTTT. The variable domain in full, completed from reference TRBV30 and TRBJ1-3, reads SQTIHQWPATLVQPVGSPLSLECTVEGTSNPNLYWYRQAAGRGLQLLFYSVGIGQISSEVPQNLSASRPQDRQFILSSKKLLLSDSGFYLCAWSGWGSGNTIYFGEGSWLTVV.